The sequence of this TCR beta chain was determined in a study of control samples from healthy donors and cancer patients. The germline gives CDR1 SGHAT, CDR2 FQNNGV. The CDR3 has 16 amino acids. V lost 5 bases and J 1 base, leaving 17 bases between the germline ends. Measured with immunoSEQ multiplex PCR; TCRdb has only the in-frame clones, and not every one. The data show about 150,000 clones, approximately 94% seen once. The TCR was taken from a middle-aged man in good health. Sequencing used blood. The V call is TRBV11-2, the J call TRBJ1-1; D is possibly TRBD1 (5 bases). CDR3 residues: CASSPDLGLPNTEAFF. Here the CDR3 DNA reads TGTGCCAGCAGCCCAGACCTGGGACTTCCGAACACTGAAGCTTTCTTT.